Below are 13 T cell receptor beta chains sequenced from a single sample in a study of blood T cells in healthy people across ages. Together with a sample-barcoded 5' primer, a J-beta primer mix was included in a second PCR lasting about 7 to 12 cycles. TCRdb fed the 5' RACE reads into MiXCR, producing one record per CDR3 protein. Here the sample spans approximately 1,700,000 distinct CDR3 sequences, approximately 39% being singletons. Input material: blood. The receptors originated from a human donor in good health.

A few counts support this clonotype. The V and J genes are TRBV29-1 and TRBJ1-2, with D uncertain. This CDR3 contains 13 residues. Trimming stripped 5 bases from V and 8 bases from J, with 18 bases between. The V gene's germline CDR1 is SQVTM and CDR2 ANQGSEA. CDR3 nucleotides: TGCAGCGTTAATCCCAGGTTTGGTCCGGGCTACACCTTC. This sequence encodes CSVNPRFGPGYTF.

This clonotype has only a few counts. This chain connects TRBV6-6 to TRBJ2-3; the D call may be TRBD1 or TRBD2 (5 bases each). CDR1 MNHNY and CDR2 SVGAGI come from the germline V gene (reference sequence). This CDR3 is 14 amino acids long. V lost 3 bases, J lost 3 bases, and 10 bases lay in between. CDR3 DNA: TGTGCCAGCAGTTATGAAGGGACGACAGATACGCAGTATTTT. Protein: CASSYEGTTDTQYF.

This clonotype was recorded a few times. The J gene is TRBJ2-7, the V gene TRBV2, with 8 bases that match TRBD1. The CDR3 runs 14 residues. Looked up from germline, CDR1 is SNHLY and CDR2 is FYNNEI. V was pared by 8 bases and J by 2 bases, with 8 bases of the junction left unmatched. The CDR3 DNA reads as TGTGCCAGCTTTTCAGGGGGCGCGGCCTACGAGCAGTACTTC. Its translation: CASFSGGAAYEQYF.

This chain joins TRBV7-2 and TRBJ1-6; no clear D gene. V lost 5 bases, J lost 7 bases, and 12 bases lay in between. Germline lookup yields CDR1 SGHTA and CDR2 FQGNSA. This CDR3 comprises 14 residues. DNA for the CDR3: TGTGCCAGCAGCCTTCTCGGGCGGAATTCACCCCTCCACTTT. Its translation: CASSLLGRNSPLHF.

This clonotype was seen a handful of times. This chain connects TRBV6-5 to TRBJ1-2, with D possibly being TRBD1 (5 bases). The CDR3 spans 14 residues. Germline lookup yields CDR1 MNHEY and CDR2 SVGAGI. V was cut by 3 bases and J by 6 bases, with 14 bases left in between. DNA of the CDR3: TGTGCCAGCAGTTATCTCCAGGGAGGGAATGGCTACACCTTC. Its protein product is CASSYLQGGNGYTF.

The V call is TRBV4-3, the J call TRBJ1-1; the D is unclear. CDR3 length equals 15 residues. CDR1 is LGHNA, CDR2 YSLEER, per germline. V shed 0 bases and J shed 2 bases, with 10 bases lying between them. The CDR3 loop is CASSQDPAGNTEAFF. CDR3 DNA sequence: TGCGCCAGCAGCCAAGATCCCGCCGGCAACACTGAAGCTTTCTTT.

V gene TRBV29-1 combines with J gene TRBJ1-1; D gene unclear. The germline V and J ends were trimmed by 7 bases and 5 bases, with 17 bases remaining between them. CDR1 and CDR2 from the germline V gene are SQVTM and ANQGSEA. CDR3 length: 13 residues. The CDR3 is CSAPNVGKTEAFF. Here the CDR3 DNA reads TGCAGCGCTCCTAATGTTGGGAAAACTGAAGCTTTCTTT.

This CDR3 is CATVFGTTYEQYF. In DNA form, the CDR3 reads TGTGCCACCGTGTTCGGGACAACCTACGAGCAGTACTTC. This sequence joins TRBV28 and TRBJ2-4, with D possibly TRBD1 on 6 matching bases. The J call is in doubt because the DNA end fits TRBJ2-7 better. Germline lookup yields CDR1 MDHEN and CDR2 SYDVKM. The CDR3 length is 13 residues.

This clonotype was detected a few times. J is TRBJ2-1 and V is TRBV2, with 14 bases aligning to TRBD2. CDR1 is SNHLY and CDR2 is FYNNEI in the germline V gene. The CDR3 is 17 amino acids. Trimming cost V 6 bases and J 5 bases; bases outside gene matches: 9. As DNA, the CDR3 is TGTGCCAGCAGCGGGTGGACTAGCGGGGGGACAGACAATGAGCAGTTCTTC. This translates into CASSGWTSGGTDNEQFF.

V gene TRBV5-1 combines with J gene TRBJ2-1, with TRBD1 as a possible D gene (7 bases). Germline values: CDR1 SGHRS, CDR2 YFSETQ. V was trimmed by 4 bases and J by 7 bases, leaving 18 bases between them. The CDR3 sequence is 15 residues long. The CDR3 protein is CASSRGTVVGNEQFF. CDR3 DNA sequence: TGCGCCAGCAGCCGGGGGACAGTTGTCGGAAATGAGCAGTTCTTC. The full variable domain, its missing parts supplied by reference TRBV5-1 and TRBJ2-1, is KAGVTQTPRYLIKTRGQQVTLSCSPISGHRSVSWYQQTPGQGLQFLFEYFSETQRNKGNFPGRFSGRQFSNSRSEMNVSTLELGDSALYLCASSRGTVVGNEQFFGPGTRLTVL.

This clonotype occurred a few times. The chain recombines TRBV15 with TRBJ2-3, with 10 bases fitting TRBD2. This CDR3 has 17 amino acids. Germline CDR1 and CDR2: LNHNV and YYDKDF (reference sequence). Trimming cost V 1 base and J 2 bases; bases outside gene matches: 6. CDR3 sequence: CATSRGTSGASTDTQYF. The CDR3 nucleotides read TGTGCCACCAGCAGAGGAACTAGCGGGGCCTCCACAGATACGCAGTATTTT. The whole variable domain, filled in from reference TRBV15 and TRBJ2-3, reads DAMVIQNPRYQVTQFGKPVTLSCSQTLNHNVMYWYQQKSSQAPKLLFHYYDKDFNNEADTPDNFQSRRPNTSFCFLDIRSPGLGDTAMYLCATSRGTSGASTDTQYFGPGTRLTVL.

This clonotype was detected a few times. Here the CDR3 reads CASSMLQTEQFF. CDR3 sequence (DNA): TGTGCCAGTAGTATGCTCCAGACTGAGCAGTTCTTC. This chain connects TRBV19 to TRBJ2-1; D is undetermined. The CDR3 totals 12 residues. With 3 bases removed from V and 9 bases from J, the gap between germline ends came to 9 bases. Germline lookup yields CDR1 LNHDA and CDR2 SQIVND (reference sequence).

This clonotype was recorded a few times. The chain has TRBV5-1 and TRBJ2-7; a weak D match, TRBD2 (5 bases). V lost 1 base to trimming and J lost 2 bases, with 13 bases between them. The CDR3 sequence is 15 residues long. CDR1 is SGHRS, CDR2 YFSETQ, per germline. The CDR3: CASSLTPQTTYEQYF. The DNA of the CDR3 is TGCGCCAGCAGCTTGACCCCACAGACTACCTACGAGCAGTACTTC.